This T cell receptor beta chain was found in a study of regulatory T cells in long-lasting Graves disease. Stated time point: newly diagnosed GD, antithyroid drugs for less than 3 months. Scientists built the TCR library using RNA that was extracted from PBMCs. Investigators prepared the TCR beta libraries by applying iRepertoire HTBI primers and Arm-PCR of CDR3 regions. Each CDR3 protein is one row after TCRdb ran MiXCR on the multiplex PCR reads. The data show 400,000 to 650,000 distinct CDR3 sequences, approximately 16% seen once. This clonotype was detected many times. CDR1 and CDR2 (germline): DFQATT, SNEGSKA (reference sequence). The CDR3 is 13 amino acids. V lost 1 base, J lost 1 base, and 6 bases lay in between. These data were likewise used in another study, on T cells in Graves' hyperthyroidism and ophthalmopathy. According to that study: The model made its ophthalmopathy prediction, and onset followed a median approximately 6 months later.

Sequences were derived from peripheral blood mononuclear cells (PBMCs), sampled at new diagnosis, from a patient treated with antithyroid drugs. The source is a woman aged 35-60 years with Graves disease. The rearrangement joins TRBV20-1 to TRBJ2-3; D uncertain. The CDR3 region is CSARVWGTDTQYF. DNA for the CDR3: TGCAGTGCTAGAGTCTGGGGCACAGATACGCAGTATTTT.